The clone carrying this T cell receptor beta chain was detected a few times. This sample was included in a study of blood T cell repertoires in COVID-19. J lost 8 bases, V lost 4 bases, and 16 bases had no gene match. Germline lookup yields CDR1 LGHDT and CDR2 YNNKEL (reference sequence). There are 17 residues in the CDR3. Study members were between about 18 and 100 years old and lived in 20 to 30 US regions. Cohort allocation depended upon clinical history that participants reported. Per the original methods: By means of reference gene primer amplification, nucleated cell counts were estimated. Data came from immunoSEQ multiplex PCR; TCRdb stores just in-frame clones and leaves some out. V and J calls plus clone size are reproduced from that table; the DNA served to infer D and trimming. The sample has approximately 65,000 clones, roughly 80% seen once.

The sequenced sample consisted of PBMCs or T cells enriched from blood (not recorded which). The chain combines TRBV3-1 (or the pseudogene TRBV3-2) with TRBJ2-5; 10 bases match TRBD2. The source is a woman between 40 and 55 years old with acute COVID-19. The CDR3 DNA reads as TGTGCCAGCAGCCCGGGGGGGACTAGCGCCCTAAAAAAAACCCAGTACTTC. As protein: CASSPGGTSALKKTQYF.